This T cell receptor beta chain comes out of a study of human CD8 memory T cell subsets. The V and J ends lost 0 bases and 4 bases respectively, with 9 bases between them. The CDR3 runs 13 residues. The germline V gene has CDR1 GTSNPN and CDR2 SVGIG (reference sequence). This clonotype was counted ten times or more. UMI-labeled 5' RACE was used, and it produced the TCR beta libraries. Via MiXCR, TCRdb re-called the 5' RACE reads, giving one row per CDR3 protein. The repertoire holds about 7,900 distinct CDR3 sequences, with 3.9% as singletons. The material sequenced was CD8+ T cells from PBMCs. The TCR comes from a human donor in good health. The rearrangement uses TRBV30 and TRBJ1-2; possibly TRBD1 for D (5 bases). The CDR3 loop reads CAWSVGQGYGYTF. As DNA, the CDR3 is TGTGCCTGGAGTGTTGGGCAGGGCTATGGCTACACCTTC.